This is a list of T cell receptor beta chains from one sample in a study of T cell responses to AZD1222 COVID-19 vaccine. Repertoires were generated with immunoSEQ multiplex PCR, while TCRdb's copy carries only in-frame clones and drops some. The sample shows some 150,000 clones, approximately 86% of them seen only once. The specimen was peripheral blood, collected 28 days after the second dose of the MenACWY control vaccine. The source is an adult who received the MenACWY meningococcal vaccine as a control. The CDR3 runs from the conserved cysteine through the conserved F or W. A D gene is named only where the DNA matches it firmly. Expanded clones get a size class; other rows say once, few or many, or leave the size out.

NA	NA	TRBV5-1	TRBJ1-1	CASSSEWSTEAFF	TGCGCCAGCAGTTCTGAATGGAGCACTGAAGCTTTCTTT
NA	NA	TRBV5-1	TRBJ1-2	CASSLVTAGGQYGYTF	TGCGCCAGCAGCTTGGTGACAGCTGGGGGCCAATATGGCTACACCTTC
NA	NA	TRBV6-5	TRBJ1-2	CASSFDRSGYTF	TGTGCCAGCAGTTTCGACAGATCTGGTTACACCTTC
once	NA	TRBV27	TRBJ1-2	CASRGTEFLGYTF	TGTGCCAGCAGGGGGACGGAGTTTTTGGGCTACACCTTC
NA	NA	TRBV29-1	TRBJ1-2	CSVDRGPPGYTF	TGCAGCGTTGATCGGGGGCCCCCCGGCTACACCTTC
NA	NA	TRBV7-2	TRBJ1-1	CASSLASGTEAFF	TGTGCCAGCAGCTTAGCCTCAGGTACTGAAGCTTTCTTT
NA	NA	TRBV11-3	TRBJ1-5	CASSLGANQPQHF	TGTGCCAGCAGCTTGGGGGCGAATCAGCCCCAGCATTTT
NA	NA	TRBV10-3	TRBJ2-7	CAIRFGILSYEQYF	TGTGCCATCAGATTTGGGATCCTCTCCTACGAGCAGTACTTC
NA	NA	TRBV11-1	TRBJ2-2	CASSPGVSSNTGELFF	TGTGCCAGCAGTCCTGGTGTCTCCAGTAACACCGGGGAGCTGTTTTTT
NA	TRBD2	TRBV30	TRBJ2-7	CAWSGPSGGYEQYF	TGTGCCTGGAGTGGACCTAGCGGGGGCTACGAGCAGTACTTC
NA	NA	TRBV7-9	TRBJ2-7	CASSLSNSRSYEQYF	TGTGCCAGCAGCTTATCCAATAGCCGATCCTACGAGCAGTACTTC
once	TRBD1	TRBV4-3	TRBJ1-6	CASSQATGDSPLHF	TGCGCCAGCAGCCAGGCCACAGGGGATTCACCCCTCCACTTT
NA	NA	TRBV3-1/TRBV3-2	TRBJ2-2	CASSLYTGELFF	TGTGCCAGCAGCCTTTACACCGGGGAGCTGTTTTTT
NA	NA	TRBV3-1/TRBV3-2	TRBJ2-2	CASSFGAEAGELFF	TGTGCCAGCAGCTTCGGAGCGGAGGCCGGGGAGCTGTTTTTT
once	TRBD1	TRBV19	TRBJ1-3	CASTGGFNPGNTIYF	TGTGCCAGTACAGGGGGCTTTAATCCTGGAAACACCATATATTTT
NA	NA	TRBV7-3	TRBJ2-1	CASSLTRDQYNEQFF	TGTGCCAGCAGCTTGACCAGGGACCAGTACAATGAGCAGTTCTTC
NA	TRBD1	TRBV6-5	TRBJ1-4	CASSYQPGTGGKLFF	TGTGCCAGCAGTTACCAGCCCGGGACAGGTGGAAAACTGTTTTTT
once	NA	TRBV6-5	TRBJ1-1	CASSTGIGTEAFF	TGTGCCAGCAGTACAGGGATCGGAACTGAAGCTTTCTTT
NA	NA	TRBV7-8	TRBJ1-1	CASSRTWVEAFF	TGTGCCAGCAGCCGTACCTGGGTTGAAGCTTTCTTT
NA	NA	TRBV10-3	TRBJ2-7	CAISEVGREQYF	TGTGCCATCAGTGAGGTTGGGCGGGAGCAGTACTTC
NA	TRBD2	TRBV27	TRBJ2-7	CASSRGGSFHEQYF	TGTGCCAGCAGTCGTGGCGGGAGCTTCCACGAGCAGTACTTC
NA	TRBD1	TRBV7-2	TRBJ1-2	CASSTGGANYGYTF	TGTGCCAGCAGCACAGGGGGCGCAAACTATGGCTACACCTTC
NA	NA	TRBV6-5	TRBJ1-1	CASRSVGQSEAFF	TGTGCCAGCAGGTCGGTCGGGCAGTCTGAAGCTTTCTTT
few	TRBD1	TRBV2	TRBJ1-2	CASEDRDSYYGYTF	TGTGCCAGCGAGGACAGGGACTCTTACTATGGCTACACCTTC
NA	NA	TRBV29-1	TRBJ1-1	CSVADPPGEAFF	TGCAGCGTTGCTGACCCGCCCGGGGAAGCTTTCTTT
NA	NA	TRBV12-3/TRBV12-4	TRBJ2-7	CASSSSSDEQYF	TGTGCCAGCAGTTCTTCTAGCGACGAGCAGTACTTC
NA	NA	TRBV18	TRBJ1-4	CASSGGQREKLFF	TGTGCCAGCTCGGGGGGACAACGGGAAAAACTGTTTTTT
NA	NA	TRBV4-1	TRBJ2-7	CASSITGSYEQYF	TGCGCCAGCAGCATTACAGGGTCCTACGAGCAGTACTTC
NA	TRBD1	TRBV3-1/TRBV3-2	TRBJ2-3	CASSQDRGRVTDTQYF	TGTGCCAGCAGCCAGGACAGGGGGCGCGTCACAGATACGCAGTATTTT
NA	TRBD1	TRBV6-2/TRBV6-3	TRBJ2-1	CASSYVLGQGPLSYNEQFF	TGTGCCAGCAGTTACGTCCTCGGACAGGGCCCCCTCTCCTACAATGAGCAGTTCTTC
NA	TRBD1	TRBV11-3	TRBJ2-7	CASSLGDRGGHEQYF	TGTGCCAGCAGCTTAGGCGACAGGGGAGGCCACGAGCAGTACTTC
few	NA	TRBV27	TRBJ2-5	CASRPMRASQETQYF	TGTGCCAGCAGACCCATGAGGGCTAGCCAAGAGACCCAGTACTTC
NA	NA	TRBV6-2/TRBV6-3	TRBJ1-5	CASSYNQPQHF	TGTGCCAGCAGTTACAATCAGCCCCAGCATTTT
NA	NA	TRBV7-6	TRBJ1-5	CASSLQTGNQPQHF	TGTGCCAGCAGCTTACAGACAGGCAATCAGCCCCAGCATTTT